What follows is one TCR beta chain and its context. The CDR3 runs 13 residues. CDR1 is MNHEY, CDR2 SVGAGI, per germline. Trimming took off 6 bases at V and 6 bases at J, with 14 bases between the two ends. The sample belongs to a study of blood T cell repertoires in COVID-19. Study-level information: The study drew acute and convalescent COVID-19 samples from the United States, Italy and Spain. Sources were T cells, B-cell-depleted T cells, or PBMCs; the material itself was cDNA or gDNA.

The table came from immunoSEQ multiplex PCR; TCRdb's copy has only in-frame clones and leaves some out. The sample lists 150,000 or so clones; 80% to 90% were seen once. Specimen: peripheral blood. The chain recombines TRBV6-5 with TRBJ1-2; maybe TRBD1 (6 bases). The sequence was collected from a man between 60 and 70 years old with active or convalescent COVID-19. This chain's CDR3 is CASRSGTRDGYTF. CDR3 nucleotide sequence: TGTGCCAGCAGGTCCGGGACACGAGATGGCTACACCTTC.